This T cell receptor beta chain originates from a study of T cells in women clearing cervical HPV infection. Study in general: Controls were women whose single incident HPV16 infection cleared within 12 months without precancer or cancer. For cases, blood was sampled a median about 140 days after lesion detection, interquartile range roughly 80 to 230 days.

The V end lost 6 bases, the J end lost 9 bases, and 15 bases lay between the germline ends. The germline CDR1 and CDR2 sequences are SNHLY and FYNNEI. The CDR3 consists of 14 residues. Study-level results: CIN3+ cases had significantly higher TCR richness than controls; evenness did not differ. Effector/memory and HPV-specific T cells were not isolated, and association timing is unknown.

Of note for this clone: Its target is not known. The read terminates 3 residues before the CDR3 end, so the remaining end is supplied by the germline J gene.

Assay: immunoSEQ multiplex PCR; the TCRdb copy retains only in-frame clones and omits some. This table holds over 30,000 clones. The receptor comes from a woman between 18 and 70 years old with a cervical HPV16 infection that either progressed to CIN3+ or cleared (not recorded which). The chain links TRBV2 to TRBJ1-6; D remains ambiguous. The sample consisted of blood buffy coat. CDR3 sequence reads: CASSENMQVSPLHF. The sequenced CDR3 bases are TGTGCCAGCAGCGAAAATATGCAGGTTTCACCC.